What follows are 10 T cell receptor beta chains derived from one specimen sequenced in a study of molecular identifiers for immune sequencing clone quantification (dated by TCRdb to 2017 to 2018). The library was prepared using PCR. Sequencer: NextSeq 500. TCRdb reprocessing: public reads trimmed at Q25 with fastp, clones called with MiXCR, in-frame beta chains kept. Under each unique CDR3 protein, matching rows form one entry showing the most common genes and DNA. The sample includes about half a million distinct CDR3 sequences, with about 25% observed a single time. The ten largest clones capture roughly 0.79% of the sample. Source material: naive CD8+ T cells from blood, with Jurkat cell RNA spiked in. Per the publication, the cell subset or site label means: FACS-sorted CD8+CD4-CCR7+CD45RA+ naive T cells. Source of these receptors: a human donor in good health. Some libraries in this study had Jurkat cell RNA spiked in.

This clonotype has a count of ten or more. The V and J genes are TRBV27 and TRBJ2-7; TRBD1 is a possible D gene (6 bases). V was clipped by 5 bases and J by 0 bases, with 11 bases between them. The CDR3 covers 14 residues. Germline V gene data show CDR1 as MNHEY and CDR2 as SMNVEV (reference sequence). CDR3 nucleotide sequence: TGTGCCAGCAGTCGGACGGACAGCTCCTACGAGCAGTACTTC. Translating it yields CASSRTDSSYEQYF.

CDR3 sequence (DNA): TGCAGCGTTCACCGGGACGGGGAGAACTCGCAGTATTTT. Protein: CSVHRDGENSQYF. J is TRBJ2-3 and V is TRBV29-1; D assignment may be TRBD1 or TRBD2 (5 bases each). This CDR3 is 13 amino acids long. Germline V gene sequence: CDR1 SQVTM, CDR2 ANQGSEA. The V and J ends lost 5 bases and 10 bases respectively, with 19 bases between them.

Ten or more counts support this clonotype. The V and J genes are TRBV2 and TRBJ2-1; a weak D match, TRBD2 (6 bases). Trimming left V 6 bases short and J 9 bases short, with 15 bases between. In germline, CDR1 is SNHLY, CDR2 FYNNEI. The CDR3 totals 13 residues. In DNA form, the CDR3 reads TGTGCCAGCAGAGCACGACTAGGACTTGAGCAGTTCTTC. Protein sequence: CASRARLGLEQFF.

About this clonotype itself: This is likely a read error, given that the CDR3 carries no conserved phenylalanine or tryptophan at its end. DNA for the CDR3: TGTGCCAGCAGCTTACCAGGGTTAGAGACCCAGTACTCC. The encoded protein is CASSLPGLETQYS. The genes are TRBV5-4 and TRBJ2-5, with D maybe TRBD1 (5 bases). Germline CDR1 SGHNT, CDR2 YYREEE (reference sequence). The V and J ends lost 2 bases and 4 bases respectively, with 9 bases between them. The CDR3 runs to 13 residues.

J is TRBJ2-7 and V is TRBV13, with 7 nucleotides matching TRBD2. The CDR3 extends over 15 amino acids. Trimming took 4 bases from V and 2 from J; bases not matched to a gene: 8. CDR1 is PRHDT, CDR2 FYEKMQ, per germline (reference sequence). CDR3 sequence reads: CASSSESGGPYEQYF. For the CDR3, the DNA is TGTGCCAGCAGCTCCGAATCGGGGGGTCCCTACGAGCAGTACTTC.

A remark on this clonotype: A much more abundant neighbour one base away suggests this may be a read error. V is TRBV7-2 and J is TRBJ2-3, with no clear D. Germline loops: CDR1 SGHTA, CDR2 FQGNSA. V lost 4 bases, J lost 0 bases, and 14 bases lay in between. The CDR3 has 16 residues. The chain's CDR3 is CASSSVPTGSTDTQYF. CDR3 DNA sequence: TGTGCCAGCAGCTCAGTACCGACGGGTAGCACAGATACGCAGTATTTT.

This clonotype showed up many times. At one end the junction does not follow the germline gene, possibly because of a read error. The chain links TRBV29-1 to TRBJ2-7; D assignment may be TRBD1 or TRBD2 (5 bases each). The CDR3 totals 11 residues. Per germline, CDR1 SQVTM and CDR2 ANQGSEA. The CDR3 spells CSVTTKDGEGF. In nucleotides, the CDR3 is TGCAGCGTTACCACCAAGGACGGAGAGGGGTTC.

This clonotype turned up a few times. This rearrangement joins TRBV4-1 to TRBJ1-2, with D possibly TRBD1 on 6 matching bases. V was clipped by 4 bases and J by 3 bases, with 12 bases between them. Germline CDR1 MGHRA, CDR2 YSYEKL. The CDR3 is 14 amino acids. CDR3 in amino acids: CASSLGRQDYGYTF. CDR3 coding DNA: TGCGCCAGCAGCCTGGGGCGACAGGACTATGGCTACACCTTC.

This clonotype was found a few times. The rearrangement joins TRBV14 to TRBJ1-6; D not certain. The CDR3 length is 16 residues. V lost 1 base to trimming and J lost 0 bases, with 7 bases between them. Germline loops: CDR1 SGHDN, CDR2 FVKESK. The CDR3 coding sequence is TGTGCCAGCAGCCAAGGGACCAGCTCCTATAATTCACCCCTCCACTTT. This translates into CASSQGTSSYNSPLHF. The variable domain in full, with the rest retrieved from reference TRBV14 and TRBJ1-6, is EAGVTQFPSHSVIEKGQTVTLRCDPISGHDNLYWYRRVMGKEIKFLLHFVKESKQDESGMPNNRFLAERTGGTYSTLKVQPAELEDSGVYFCASSQGTSSYNSPLHFGNGTRLTVT.

This clonotype was observed a few times. V gene TRBV30 combines with J gene TRBJ1-1; D is unresolved. This CDR3 has 11 amino acids. Germline lookup yields CDR1 GTSNPN and CDR2 SVGIG (reference sequence). Trimming shortened V by 4 bases and J by 12 bases, and 15 bases separated the two germline ends. CDR3 nucleotide sequence: TGTGCCTGGACAGAGGCCGTTGTGACTTTCTTT. It translates to CAWTEAVVTFF.